This entry describes one T cell receptor beta chain. This entry belongs to a study of T cell changes during pregnancy in multiple sclerosis. The method was immunoSEQ multiplex PCR; TCRdb's version includes in-frame clones alone and lacks a portion of them. The data show 35,000 to 50,000 clones, 70% to 90% seen once. Germline V gene data show CDR1 as LGHNA and CDR2 as YSLEER. This CDR3 contains 14 residues. With 4 bases removed from V and 4 bases from J, the gap between germline ends came to 13 bases. The rearrangement links TRBV4-3 to TRBJ1-2, with a weak D call TRBD1 (6 bases). This clonotype was sampled from a female donor with multiple sclerosis, enrolled in a pregnancy study. The sequences come from CD4+ T cells from peripheral blood mononuclear cells, collected after pregnancy. CDR3 amino acids: CASSPAGRGYGYTF. Written as DNA, the CDR3 is TGCGCCAGCAGCCCAGCAGGCAGGGGCTATGGCTACACCTTC.